This TCR beta chain was captured by sequencing in a study of T cell changes during pregnancy in multiple sclerosis. Produced via immunoSEQ multiplex PCR; TCRdb's table is partial and in-frame only. The profile covers more than 95,000 clones, with 92% appearing a single time and around 0.92% taken by the ten largest. The clonotype originates from a female donor with multiple sclerosis, enrolled in a pregnancy study. This sample comprised peripheral blood, obtained after pregnancy.

The chain's CDR3 is CASSAFSGAGHGGEQFF. Here the CDR3 DNA reads TGTGCCAGCAGTGCTTTCTCAGGAGCGGGACACGGCGGTGAGCAGTTCTTC. The chain combines TRBV2 with TRBJ2-1; a weak D match, TRBD2 (7 bases). CDR1 is SNHLY, CDR2 FYNNEI, per germline. Trimming removed 4 bases from V and 9 bases from J, with 25 bases in between. This CDR3 spans 17 amino acids.